Shown below are 21 T cell receptor beta chains from a single sample sequenced in a study of blood T cell repertoires in COVID-19. Clones were sequenced by immunoSEQ multiplex PCR, and TCRdb holds only the in-frame ones, with some missing. The table records tens of thousands of clones, roughly 86% of them present only once. Material for sequencing was peripheral blood. The receptors originated from a human donor in a cohort sampled during active COVID-19.

V is TRBV4-3 and J is TRBJ1-2; D unresolved. CDR3 length: 14 residues. V was cut by 4 bases and J by 4 bases, with 13 bases left in between. The germline V gene has CDR1 LGHNA and CDR2 YSLEER. CDR3 DNA: TGCGCCAGCAGCCCCAGCGGGCAGTCCTATGGCTACACCTTC. Its protein product is CASSPSGQSYGYTF.

This clone occurred once. The chain couples TRBV5-1 to TRBJ1-4, with 9 bases lining up with TRBD1. This CDR3 comprises 15 residues. The V segment lost 0 bases and the J segment 7 bases; nucleotides outside the gene matches: 4. The germline gives CDR1 SGHRS, CDR2 YFSETQ. The CDR3 coding sequence is TGCGCCAGCAGCTTGGGGGACAGGGATGGTGAAAAACTGTTTTTT. Translating gives CASSLGDRDGEKLFF.

The chain is built from TRBV7-9 and TRBJ1-4; D perhaps matches TRBD1 (6 bases). The CDR3 consists of 16 residues. CDR1 and CDR2 from the germline V gene are SEHNR and FQNEAQ (reference sequence). Trimming shortened V by 1 base and J by 4 bases, and 13 bases separated the two germline ends. CDR3 nucleotides: TGTGCCAGCAGCTTAGGGACAGAGGGTTTTAATGAAAAACTGTTTTTT. Protein sequence: CASSLGTEGFNEKLFF.

CDR3 nucleotide sequence: TGCGCCAGCAGCCAAGATCCACAGCAGAACACTGAAGCTTTCTTT. It encodes CASSQDPQQNTEAFF. The chain employs TRBV4-1 and TRBJ1-1; D is unclear. Germline CDR1 and CDR2: MGHRA and YSYEKL. The V gene lost 0 bases and the J gene lost 1 base, with 9 bases spanning the gap. The length of the CDR3 is 15 residues.

The gene calls are TRBV9 and TRBJ1-3, with D tentatively TRBD1 (5 bases). Trimming left V 0 bases short and J 2 bases short, with 12 bases between. Germline CDR1 is SGDLS and CDR2 is YYNGEE. This CDR3 has 16 residues. In nucleotides, the CDR3 is TGTGCCAGCAGCGTAGAACGGGGGATGGCTGGAAACACCATATATTTT. Protein: CASSVERGMAGNTIYF.

The chain has TRBV3-1 (or the pseudogene TRBV3-2) and TRBJ2-3; 8 bases align to TRBD1. Unmatched junction bases numbered 4, after V lost 3 bases and J lost 2 bases. CDR1 and CDR2 from the germline V gene are LGHDT and YNNKEL (reference sequence). The CDR3 spans 15 residues. The CDR3 sequence is CASSHGQGITDTQYF. CDR3 DNA: TGTGCCAGCAGCCATGGACAGGGAATCACAGATACGCAGTATTTT.

This chain joins TRBV7-2 and TRBJ1-5, with 9 bases that match TRBD1. The CDR3 is 14 residues long. Germline V gene sequence: CDR1 SGHTA, CDR2 FQGNSA. V lost 6 bases, J lost 6 bases, and 6 bases stayed unmatched. Here the CDR3 DNA reads TGTGCCAGCAGATTGACAGGGGGTTTTCAGCCCCAGCATTTT. Translated: CASRLTGGFQPQHF.

The chain is built from TRBV25-1 and TRBJ2-2, with D possibly TRBD1 on 6 matching bases. Germline V gene lookup returns CDR1 MGHDK and CDR2 SYGVNS. The CDR3 covers 14 residues. The ends were cut back, 6 bases at V and 4 bases at J, with 12 bases in the middle. CDR3 sequence reads: CASRETGGTGELFF. CDR3 coding DNA: TGTGCCAGCAGGGAGACAGGAGGCACCGGGGAGCTGTTTTTT.

The chain uses TRBV21-1 and TRBJ2-3; TRBD1 reflects the table's D call only, with no check against the DNA. TRBV21-1 is assigned pseudogene status. The CDR3 sequence is 15 residues long. DNA of the CDR3: TGTGCCAGCAGCCTCAGGACAGGGGATTCAGATACGCAGTATTTT. Translating it yields CASSLRTGDSDTQYF.

The gene calls are TRBV27 and TRBJ2-2; TRBD2 aligns across 12 bases. Unmatched junction bases numbered 4, after V lost 7 bases and J lost 4 bases. The CDR3 is 15 residues long. The germline V gene has CDR1 MNHEY and CDR2 SMNVEV (reference sequence). The CDR3 spells CASNGLAGTTGELFF. The DNA of the CDR3 is TGTGCCAGCAATGGACTAGCGGGGACCACCGGGGAGCTGTTTTTT.

This chain uses TRBV7-2 with TRBJ2-5; D is uncertain. The CDR3 totals 12 residues. The V gene lost 5 bases and the J gene lost 5 bases, with 9 bases spanning the gap. Germline V gene data show CDR1 as SGHTA and CDR2 as FQGNSA. CDR3 DNA sequence: TGTGCCAGCAGCCACCTCAGGGAGACCCAGTACTTC. Residues: CASSHLRETQYF. Drawing the rest from reference TRBV7-2 and TRBJ2-5, the complete variable domain is GAGVSQSPSNKVTEKGKDVELRCDPISGHTALYWYRQSLGQGLEFLIYFQGNSAPDKSGLPSDRFSAERTGGSVSTLTIQRTQQEDSAVYLCASSHLRETQYFGPGTRLLVL.

This clone has a handful of counts. The CDR3 region has the DNA TGCGCCAGCAGCCAAATGGACTCTCGCTCCTATAATTCACCCCTCCACTTT. Protein: CASSQMDSRSYNSPLHF. This chain uses TRBV4-3 with TRBJ1-6; no clear D gene. Trimming stripped 2 bases from V and 0 bases from J, with 11 bases between. From germline, CDR1 is LGHNA and CDR2 YSLEER. The CDR3 runs to 17 residues.

This chain uses TRBV18 with TRBJ1-2, with a weak D call TRBD1 (6 bases). The germline gives CDR1 KGHSH, CDR2 LQKENI. The length of the CDR3 is 15 residues. Trimming took off 0 bases at V and 0 bases at J, with 8 bases between the two ends. The CDR3 sequence is CASSPPTGPNYGYTF. As DNA, the CDR3 is TGTGCCAGCTCACCACCGACAGGACCTAACTATGGCTACACCTTC.

The J gene is TRBJ2-3, the V gene TRBV5-4; TRBD2 might be the D (6 bases). Per the germline V gene, CDR1 is SGHNT and CDR2 is YYREEE (reference sequence). The length of the CDR3 is 16 residues. Trimming took off 4 bases at V and 0 bases at J, with 15 bases between the two ends. In DNA, the CDR3 is TGTGCCAGCAGCGAGGGACTTAAGGTTAGCACAGATACGCAGTATTTT. It yields the protein CASSEGLKVSTDTQYF.

The rearrangement joins TRBV2 to TRBJ2-3, with 7 bases matching TRBD2. The CDR3 runs to 14 residues. With 8 bases clipped from V and 5 bases from J, the junction kept 10 bases outside the gene matches. The germline V gene encodes CDR1 SNHLY and CDR2 FYNNEI. CDR3 sequence: CASLGGGGKDTQYF. The CDR3 DNA is TGTGCCAGCCTTGGGGGGGGTGGGAAAGATACGCAGTATTTT.

CDR3: CACGTEGIEQYF. The CDR3 coding sequence is TGCGCCTGTGGGACGGAGGGGATCGAGCAGTACTTC. This chain links TRBV5-1 with TRBJ2-7; possibly TRBD2 for D (6 bases). Deletions cut 10 bases from V and 6 bases from J, with 17 bases between. The length of the CDR3 is 12 residues. Germline V CDR1 and CDR2: SGHRS, YFSETQ. Full variable domain (outside the CDR3, taken from reference TRBV5-1 and TRBJ2-7): KAGVTQTPRYLIKTRGQQVTLSCSPISGHRSVSWYQQTPGQGLQFLFEYFSETQRNKGNFPGRFSGRQFSNSRSEMNVSTLELGDSALYLCACGTEGIEQYFGPGTRLTVT.

The chain couples TRBV20-1 to TRBJ1-2; 7 bases map to TRBD1. V trimming: 8 bases; J trimming: 1 base; junction bases outside the gene matches: 1. Germline-derived CDR1 and CDR2 are DFQATT and SNEGSKA (reference sequence). The length of the CDR3 is 11 residues. CDR3 region: CSWDSNYGYTF. CDR3 coding DNA: TGCAGTTGGGACAGTAACTATGGCTACACCTTC.

For the CDR3, the DNA is TGTGCTAGTGGTCCTGGGACAATCTACGAGCAGTACTTC. The encoded protein is CASGPGTIYEQYF. V and J are TRBV12-5 and TRBJ2-7; weak D call: TRBD1 (6 bases). There are 13 residues in the CDR3. Germline V gene lookup returns CDR1 LGHNT and CDR2 FRNRAP. The V end was cut by 5 bases, the J end by 3 bases, with 11 bases between.

V gene TRBV5-4 combines with J gene TRBJ2-3; maybe TRBD1 (5 bases). The CDR3 runs to 15 residues. Deletions cut 0 bases from V and 3 bases from J, with 11 bases between. The germline gives CDR1 SGHNT, CDR2 YYREEE (reference sequence). The CDR3 here is CASSLDQGRTDTQYF. CDR3 DNA sequence: TGTGCCAGCAGCTTGGACCAGGGAAGGACAGATACGCAGTATTTT.

V and J are TRBV11-2 and TRBJ1-6; D possibly corresponds to TRBD1 (5 bases). CDR1 and CDR2 (germline): SGHAT, FQNNGV. Trimming cost V 5 bases and J 6 bases, with 11 bases left between them. This CDR3 has 14 residues. The CDR3 DNA sequence: TGTGCCAGCAGCCCCGGGGGGGTTAATTCACCCCTCCACTTT. Residues: CASSPGGVNSPLHF.

V is TRBV7-3 and J is TRBJ2-3; 9 bases align to TRBD2. CDR1 and CDR2 from the germline V gene are SGHTA and FQGTGA. Germline trimming cut 1 base from V and 5 bases from J; bases unmatched to any gene: 4. This CDR3 contains 15 residues. The CDR3 region is CASSLRLAGLDTQYF. The CDR3 DNA sequence: TGTGCCAGCAGCTTAAGGCTAGCGGGGCTAGATACGCAGTATTTT.